This TCR beta chain is drawn from a study of cytomegalovirus exposure and HLA in healthy donors. Study at large: The Caucasian-associated ancestry cluster contained 81% of the 398 genotyped donors. Broader study findings: In a later analysis, TCR beta V- and J-gene trimming showed a link to a missense DCLRE1C variant.

In the PCR, 60 Vbeta and 13 Jbeta primers were used. Sequencing was performed with immunoSEQ multiplex PCR; in TCRdb, only in-frame clones are kept and a portion is missing. The sample contains about 250,000 clones, around 78% of which appear only once. CDR1 and CDR2 (germline): MNHEY, SMNVEV (reference sequence). The CDR3 covers 13 residues. V lost 2 bases, J lost 6 bases, and 1 base stayed unmatched. This clone occurred a few times. As yet, its antigen is unknown. The sequenced sample consisted of PBMCs. The source of this sequence is a boy under 18 in good health and CMV-seronegative. The J gene is TRBJ1-2, the V gene TRBV27; 9 bases are a match to TRBD1. CDR3 in amino acids: CASSLGTGNGYTF. The CDR3 coding sequence is TGTGCCAGCAGTTTAGGGACAGGGAATGGCTACACCTTC.